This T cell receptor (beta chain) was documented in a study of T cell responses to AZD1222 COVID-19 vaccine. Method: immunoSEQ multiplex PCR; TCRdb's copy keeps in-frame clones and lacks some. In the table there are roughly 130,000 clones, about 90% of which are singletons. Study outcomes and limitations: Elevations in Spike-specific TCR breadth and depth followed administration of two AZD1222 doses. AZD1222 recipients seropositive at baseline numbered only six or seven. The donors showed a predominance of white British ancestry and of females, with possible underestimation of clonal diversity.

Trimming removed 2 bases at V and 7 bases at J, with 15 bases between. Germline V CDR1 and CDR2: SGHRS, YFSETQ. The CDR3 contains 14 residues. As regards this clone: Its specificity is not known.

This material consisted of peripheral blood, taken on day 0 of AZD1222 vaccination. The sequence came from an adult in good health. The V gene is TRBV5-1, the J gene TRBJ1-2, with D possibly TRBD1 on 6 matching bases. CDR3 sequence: CASSFLEGGSGYTF. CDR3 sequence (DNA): TGCGCCAGCAGCTTTCTGGAGGGGGGCTCTGGCTACACCTTC.